The present T cell receptor beta chain was sequenced within a study of blood T cell repertoires in COVID-19. Under the authors' procedure: Reference gene primer amplification yielded estimated nucleated cell counts. The method was immunoSEQ multiplex PCR; TCRdb's version includes in-frame clones alone and lacks a portion of them. D and trimming come from the DNA, and the V and J calls and clone size come from that table. This sample has roughly 100,000 clones, with about three quarters found just once. V was pared by 2 bases and J by 6 bases, with 3 bases of the junction left unmatched. Germline V lookup: CDR1 LNHDA, CDR2 SQIVND (reference sequence). The CDR3 extends over 14 amino acids.

Sequenced: peripheral blood. This TCR derives from a man at least 80 years old with acute or convalescent COVID-19. This chain connects TRBV19 to TRBJ2-2; 7 positions agree with TRBD2. The CDR3 bases are TGTGCCAGTAGTATAAGGGGAGGGGCCGGGGAGCTGTTTTTT. It codes for CASSIRGGAGELFF.